A selection of T cell receptor beta chains follows, all from one sample in a study of T cell responses to AZD1222 COVID-19 vaccine. Repertoires were generated with immunoSEQ multiplex PCR, while TCRdb's copy carries only in-frame clones and drops some. The sample holds approximately 200,000 clones, almost 95% seen once. This specimen was peripheral blood, taken on day 0 of AZD1222 vaccination. The source of these receptors is an adult in good health. Both conserved end residues are part of each CDR3. D genes are given only for firm matches. Clone sizes are given selectively: once, few, many, or a class where the clone is expanded.

>.|.|TRBV28|TRBJ2-5
TGTGCCAGCAGTTCGGGGGCAAGGAGCTGGGAGACCCAGTACTTC
CASSSGARSWETQYF
>.|once|TRBV10-3|TRBJ1-6
TGTGCCATCAGTGTAGACGGCAATTCACCCCTCCACTTT
CAISVDGNSPLHF
>.|.|TRBV18|TRBJ1-1
TGTGCCAGCTCCCAGGGTACTGAAGCTTTCTTT
CASSQGTEAFF
>TRBD1|once|TRBV29-1|TRBJ2-1
TGCAGCGTTGGGACAGGGGCGGGGGAGCAGTTCTTC
CSVGTGAGEQFF
>.|.|TRBV7-2|TRBJ2-7
TGTGCCAGCAGCTTAGGTGGAGTTCAAGACTTC
CASSLGGVQDF
>.|.|TRBV14|TRBJ2-7
TGTGCCAGCAGCCAGAGCTCCTTTCCCTACGAGCAGTACTTC
CASSQSSFPYEQYF
>TRBD2|.|TRBV3-1/TRBV3-2|TRBJ2-7
TGTGCCAGCAGCCTAACTAGCGGGTTTTACGAGCAGTACTTC
CASSLTSGFYEQYF
>TRBD1|.|TRBV5-8|TRBJ2-4
TGTGCCAGCAGCTTACGGGACAGCACTTTC
CASSLRDSTF
>TRBD2|.|TRBV6-2/TRBV6-3|TRBJ2-1
TGTGCCAGCAGTTGGAGCGGGGGGAACTACAATGAGCAGTTCTTC
CASSWSGGNYNEQFF
>.|.|TRBV5-8|TRBJ2-3
TGTGCCAGCAGGCCGGGACTCCTCACAGATACGCAGTATTTT
CASRPGLLTDTQYF
>TRBD2|few|TRBV9|TRBJ2-2
TGTGCCAGCAGCGCAGCGGGGCCCGGGGAGCTGTTTTTT
CASSAAGPGELFF
>.|few|TRBV10-1|TRBJ1-1
TGCGCCAGCAGGATTAACACTGAAGCTTTCTTT
CASRINTEAFF
>TRBD1|.|TRBV19|TRBJ1-1
TGTGCCAGTAGTATATTTACAGGGGCCGGCGACACTGAAGCTTTCTTT
CASSIFTGAGDTEAFF
>TRBD1|.|TRBV4-2|TRBJ1-1
TGTGCCAGCAGCCACGGGACAGGGGGGGTGAACACTGAAGCTTTCTTT
CASSHGTGGVNTEAFF